These T cell receptor beta chains were read from a single sample in a study of lymphopenia after photon versus proton radiotherapy. Profiling relied on immunoSEQ multiplex PCR, and the TCRdb table lists in-frame clones only, not all of them. The sample lists approximately 150,000 clones, approximately 90% occurring once. The starting material was peripheral blood, obtained from a patient treated with photon-based radiotherapy. These receptors all stem from a middle-aged man with gastric cancer. CDR3s include the opening cysteine and the closing phenylalanine or tryptophan. The D gene is left open where the match is weak. The size of a clone is reported for some rows only, either as once, few or many, or as a class for expanded clones.

size	D	V	J	CDR3	DNA
-	TRBD2	TRBV7-6	TRBJ2-2	CASSRTSVNTGELFF	TGTGCCAGCAGCCGGACTAGCGTTAACACCGGGGAGCTGTTTTTT
-	-	TRBV2	TRBJ2-7	CASSETGVSYEQYF	TGTGCCAGCAGTGAGACAGGCGTATCCTACGAGCAGTACTTC
-	-	TRBV5-1	TRBJ1-1	CASSTGTMNTEAFF	TGCGCCAGCAGCACCGGGACCATGAACACTGAAGCTTTCTTT
-	-	TRBV4-3	TRBJ1-3	CASSQHTSGNTIYF	TGCGCCAGCAGCCAACACACGTCTGGAAACACCATATATTTT
-	-	TRBV6-4	TRBJ1-3	CASSGLTPSGNTIYF	TGTGCCAGCAGTGGCTTGACACCTTCTGGAAACACCATATATTTT
-	TRBD1	TRBV11-2	TRBJ2-7	CASRGTGRYEQYF	TGTGCCAGCAGGGGGACAGGGCGGTACGAGCAGTACTTC
-	TRBD1	TRBV28	TRBJ1-2	CASSQLGQGVILQNYGYTF	TGTGCCAGCAGCCAGCTCGGACAGGGTGTTATCCTACAAAACTATGGCTACACCTTC
-	TRBD2	TRBV7-9	TRBJ2-3	CASSSSGRAFGDTQYF	TGTGCCAGCAGCAGTAGCGGGAGGGCCTTTGGAGATACGCAGTATTTT
-	-	TRBV15	TRBJ2-7	CATSRDTIYEQYF	TGTGCCACCAGCAGAGATACAATCTACGAGCAGTACTTC
-	-	TRBV5-1	TRBJ2-3	CASSLRTDTQYF	TGCGCCAGCAGCTTACGAACAGATACGCAGTATTTT
-	-	TRBV28	TRBJ1-1	CASSLGGAGDTEAFF	TGTGCCAGCAGTTTGGGAGGGGCGGGTGACACTGAAGCTTTCTTT
-	TRBD2	TRBV29-1	TRBJ2-7	CSVGERDPVYF	TGCAGCGTGGGGGAGCGGGACCCCGTTTACTTC
-	-	TRBV30	TRBJ2-7	CAWNVLQGSYEQYF	TGTGCCTGGAATGTCCTACAGGGATCCTACGAGCAGTACTTC
-	-	TRBV5-5	TRBJ2-1	CASSLAGLAGVMNEQFF	TGTGCCAGCAGCTTGGCAGGGTTAGCAGGAGTGATGAATGAGCAGTTCTTC
-	TRBD1	TRBV6-5	TRBJ2-7	CASSLTTGGGRYEQYF	TGTGCCAGCAGTTTAACCACAGGGGGCGGAAGATACGAGCAGTACTTC
-	TRBD1	TRBV10-1	TRBJ2-7	CASSEEPGTGHYEQYF	TGCGCCAGCAGTGAGGAACCAGGGACAGGCCACTACGAGCAGTACTTC
-	TRBD2	TRBV28	TRBJ2-2	CASSPGLAGVSGELFF	TGTGCCAGCAGTCCTGGACTAGCGGGAGTAAGCGGGGAGCTGTTTTTT
-	-	TRBV25-1	TRBJ1-2	CASSESAGINYGYTF	TGTGCCAGCAGTGAAAGCGCGGGTATTAACTATGGCTACACCTTC
-	-	TRBV5-6	TRBJ1-1	CASSFRDPNTEAFF	TGTGCCAGCAGCTTTCGGGATCCAAACACTGAAGCTTTCTTT
-	-	TRBV7-3	TRBJ2-5	CASSQGAKETQYF	TGTGCCAGCAGCCAGGGAGCAAAAGAGACCCAGTACTTC
-	-	TRBV10-3	TRBJ1-4	CAISPEWVKEKLFF	TGTGCCATCAGCCCCGAGTGGGTCAAAGAAAAACTGTTTTTT
-	TRBD2	TRBV5-1	TRBJ2-7	CASSRILAGVGEQYF	TGCGCCAGCAGCCGAATTCTAGCGGGAGTGGGCGAGCAGTACTTC
-	-	TRBV5-6	TRBJ2-3	CASRPESTDTQYF	TGTGCCAGCAGGCCCGAAAGCACAGATACGCAGTATTTT
few	TRBD1	TRBV4-2	TRBJ1-1	CASSTGQGSGAFF	TGTGCCAGCTCCACGGGACAGGGATCAGGAGCTTTCTTT
-	-	TRBV25-1	TRBJ1-4	CASSVGLGPSREKLFF	TGTGCCAGCAGTGTGGGTCTTGGCCCCTCGCGAGAAAAACTGTTTTTT
-	TRBD2	TRBV6-5	TRBJ2-3	CASSYNSGRTDTQYF	TGTGCCAGCAGTTACAATAGCGGGAGAACAGATACGCAGTATTTT
-	-	TRBV28	TRBJ2-6	CASRGSGGGSSGANVLTF	TGTGCCAGCAGGGGGTCAGGGGGCGGGAGCTCTGGGGCCAACGTCCTGACTTTC
-	TRBD2	TRBV2	TRBJ2-1	CASSVLAGVGNEQFF	TGTGCCAGCAGTGTACTAGCGGGAGTGGGTAATGAGCAGTTCTTC
-	-	TRBV5-1	TRBJ2-1	CASSRGDKNEQFF	TGCGCCAGCAGCCGCGGGGACAAAAATGAGCAGTTCTTC
-	TRBD2	TRBV5-6	TRBJ2-7	CASSLGAGGVYEQYF	TGTGCCAGCAGCTTAGGAGCGGGAGGCGTTTACGAGCAGTACTTC
few	-	TRBV2	TRBJ1-5	CASSDSNQPQHF	TGTGCCAGCAGTGACAGCAATCAGCCCCAGCATTTT
-	-	TRBV6-1	TRBJ1-5	CASSEVRQGRVLQHF	TGTGCCAGCAGTGAAGTGCGGCAGGGGAGAGTCCTACAGCATTTT
-	-	TRBV6-5	TRBJ1-2	CASTDGGHTAGYTF	TGTGCCAGCACCGACGGGGGACATACCGCTGGCTACACCTTC
once	-	TRBV5-4	TRBJ1-2	CASSMSGWSYGYTF	TGTGCCAGCAGCATGTCGGGCTGGTCCTATGGCTACACCTTC
-	TRBD2	TRBV2	TRBJ2-1	CASSPLAGVSTEQFF	TGTGCCAGCAGTCCACTAGCGGGAGTAAGCACTGAGCAGTTCTTC
once	-	TRBV29-1	TRBJ2-5	CSVQGFVGETQYF	TGCAGCGTACAAGGGTTCGTCGGGGAGACCCAGTACTTC
-	-	TRBV29-1	TRBJ1-1	CSAVDSSTEAFF	TGCAGCGCCGTCGACAGCTCCACTGAAGCTTTCTTT
few	TRBD2	TRBV9	TRBJ2-3	CASSPPSGSTDTQYF	TGTGCCAGCAGCCCCCCTAGCGGGAGTACAGATACGCAGTATTTT
-	TRBD2	TRBV6-5	TRBJ2-7	CASSYSLAGGEQYF	TGTGCCAGCAGTTACTCGCTAGCGGGAGGCGAGCAGTACTTC
-	TRBD1	TRBV18	TRBJ1-2	CASSPGQGYGYTF	TGTGCCAGCTCACCAGGACAGGGCTATGGCTACACCTTC
once	-	TRBV2	TRBJ2-3	CASGAGTDTQYF	TGTGCCAGCGGGGCCGGTACAGATACGCAGTATTTT
once	TRBD1	TRBV27	TRBJ1-4	CASSPFRTGGTEKLFF	TGTGCCAGCAGTCCCTTCCGGACAGGGGGAACTGAAAAACTGTTTTTT
-	-	TRBV19	TRBJ2-1	CASRGGKGYNNEQFF	TGTGCCAGTAGGGGGGGCAAAGGATATAACAATGAGCAGTTCTTC
-	TRBD1	TRBV10-1	TRBJ1-5	CASRDTGTGNQPQHF	TGCGCCAGCAGGGACACAGGGACAGGCAATCAGCCCCAGCATTTT
-	-	TRBV6-1	TRBJ1-3	CASSEPTGTVYTIYF	TGTGCCAGCAGTGAACCCACAGGGACGGTTTACACCATATATTTT
-	-	TRBV29-1	TRBJ1-4	CSVHRDTNEKLFF	TGCAGCGTTCACAGGGACACTAATGAAAAACTGTTTTTT
-	TRBD2	TRBV19	TRBJ2-7	CAVSPLGAGAAYEQYF	TGTGCCGTTTCTCCCCTGGGAGCGGGAGCCGCCTACGAGCAGTACTTC
-	-	TRBV2	TRBJ1-1	CANSKTNTEAFF	TGTGCCAATAGCAAAACGAACACTGAAGCTTTCTTT
-	-	TRBV6-5	TRBJ1-3	CASSYSRAGGNTIYF	TGTGCCAGCAGTTACTCTAGGGCTGGTGGAAACACCATATATTTT
few	-	TRBV6-1	TRBJ2-1	CASSLTLGVYNEQFF	TGTGCCAGCAGCCTGACATTAGGCGTCTACAATGAGCAGTTCTTC
-	-	TRBV6-5	TRBJ2-5	CASSYLRHMETQYF	TGTGCCAGCAGTTACCTCCGGCACATGGAGACCCAGTACTTC
-	TRBD1	TRBV5-1	TRBJ2-3	CASSLGQGARGTDTQYF	TGCGCCAGCAGCCTAGGACAGGGGGCCAGGGGCACAGATACGCAGTATTTT
-	TRBD2	TRBV27	TRBJ2-3	CASRQIRLAGGTDTQYF	TGTGCCAGCCGACAAATACGACTAGCGGGAGGCACAGATACGCAGTATTTT
-	-	TRBV28	TRBJ1-3	CASSLWAISGNTIYF	TGTGCCAGCAGTTTATGGGCCATCTCTGGAAACACCATATATTTT
-	TRBD2	TRBV5-4	TRBJ2-5	CASSLGGTTSLETQYF	TGTGCCAGCAGCTTGGGGGGAACGACTAGCTTAGAGACCCAGTACTTC